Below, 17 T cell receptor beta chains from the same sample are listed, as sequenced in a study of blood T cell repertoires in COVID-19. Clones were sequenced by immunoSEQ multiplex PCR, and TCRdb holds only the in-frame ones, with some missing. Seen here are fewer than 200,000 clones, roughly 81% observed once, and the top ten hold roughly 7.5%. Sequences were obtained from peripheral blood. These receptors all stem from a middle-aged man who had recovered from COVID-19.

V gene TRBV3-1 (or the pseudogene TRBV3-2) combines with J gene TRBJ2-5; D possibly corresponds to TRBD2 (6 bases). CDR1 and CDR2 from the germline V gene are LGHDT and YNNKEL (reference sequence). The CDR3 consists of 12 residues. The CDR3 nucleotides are TGTGCTGGGGAGGCTGAGCAAGAGACCCAGTACTTC. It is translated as CAGEAEQETQYF.

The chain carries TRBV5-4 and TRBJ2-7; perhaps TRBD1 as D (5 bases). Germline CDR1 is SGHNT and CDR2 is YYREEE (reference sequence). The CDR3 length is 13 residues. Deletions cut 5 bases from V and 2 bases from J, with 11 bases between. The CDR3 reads CASSSQVTYEQYF. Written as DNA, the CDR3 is TGTGCCAGCAGTTCACAGGTTACCTACGAGCAGTACTTC.

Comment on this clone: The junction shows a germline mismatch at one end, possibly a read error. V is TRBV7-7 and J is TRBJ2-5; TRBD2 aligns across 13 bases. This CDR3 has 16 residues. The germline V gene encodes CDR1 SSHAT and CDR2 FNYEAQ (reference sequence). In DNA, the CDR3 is TGTGCTAGCAGCTTATCACTAGCGGGGGGGCCGGAGACCCAGTACTTC. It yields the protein CASSLSLAGGPETQYF. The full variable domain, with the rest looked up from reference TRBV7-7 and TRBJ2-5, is GAGVSQSPRYKVTKRGQDVTLRCDPISSHATLYWYQQALGQGPEFLTYFNYEAQPDKSGLPSDRFSAERPEGSISTLTIQRTEQRDSAMYRCASSLSLAGGPETQYFGPGTRLLVL.

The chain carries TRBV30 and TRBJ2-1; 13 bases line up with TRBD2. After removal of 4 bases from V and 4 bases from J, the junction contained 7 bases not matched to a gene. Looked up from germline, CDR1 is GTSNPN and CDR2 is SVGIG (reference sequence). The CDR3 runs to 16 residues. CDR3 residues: CAWKLAGGFDYNEQFF. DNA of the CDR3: TGTGCCTGGAAACTAGCGGGAGGGTTTGATTACAATGAGCAGTTCTTC.

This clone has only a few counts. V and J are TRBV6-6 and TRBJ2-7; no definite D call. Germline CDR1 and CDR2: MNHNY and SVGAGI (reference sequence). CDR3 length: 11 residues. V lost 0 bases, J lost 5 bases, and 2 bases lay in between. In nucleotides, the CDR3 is TGTGCCAGCAGTTACTCTAACGAGCAGTACTTC. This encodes CASSYSNEQYF.

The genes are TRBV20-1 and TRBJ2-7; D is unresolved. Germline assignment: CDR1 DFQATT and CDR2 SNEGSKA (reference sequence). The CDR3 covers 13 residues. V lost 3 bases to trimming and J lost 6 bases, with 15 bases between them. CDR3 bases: TGCAGTGCTAGTCCCCGAGGAGACGGCGAGCAGTACTTC. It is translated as CSASPRGDGEQYF.

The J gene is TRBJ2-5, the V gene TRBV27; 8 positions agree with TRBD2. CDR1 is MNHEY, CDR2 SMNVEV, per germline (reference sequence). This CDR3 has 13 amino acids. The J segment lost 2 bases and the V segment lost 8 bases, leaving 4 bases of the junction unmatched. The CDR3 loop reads CASRGRLQETQYF. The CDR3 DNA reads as TGTGCCAGCCGCGGGAGGTTGCAAGAGACCCAGTACTTC.

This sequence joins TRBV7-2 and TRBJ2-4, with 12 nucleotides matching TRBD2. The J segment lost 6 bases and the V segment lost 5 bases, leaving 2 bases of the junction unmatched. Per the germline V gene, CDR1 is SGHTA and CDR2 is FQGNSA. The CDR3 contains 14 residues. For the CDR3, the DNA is TGTGCCAGCAGCGTGGGACTAGCGGGAAACATTCAGTACTTC. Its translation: CASSVGLAGNIQYF. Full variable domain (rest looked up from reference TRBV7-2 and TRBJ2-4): GAGVSQSPSNKVTEKGKDVELRCDPISGHTALYWYRQSLGQGLEFLIYFQGNSAPDKSGLPSDRFSAERTGGSVSTLTIQRTQQEDSAVYLCASSVGLAGNIQYFGAGTRLSVL.

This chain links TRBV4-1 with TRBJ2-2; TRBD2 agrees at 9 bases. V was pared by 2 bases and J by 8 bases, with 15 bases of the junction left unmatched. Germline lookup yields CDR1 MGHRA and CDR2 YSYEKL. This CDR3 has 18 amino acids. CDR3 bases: TGCGCCAGCAGCCAATTGCCGAGCGGGGGGATTAGAGCAGGGGAGCTGTTTTTT. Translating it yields CASSQLPSGGIRAGELFF.

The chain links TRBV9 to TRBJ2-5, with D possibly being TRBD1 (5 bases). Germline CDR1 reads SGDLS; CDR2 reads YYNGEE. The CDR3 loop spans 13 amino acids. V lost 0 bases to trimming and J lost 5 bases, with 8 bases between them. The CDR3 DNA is TGTGCCAGCAGCGTAGCTGGGGCCGAGACCCAGTACTTC. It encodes CASSVAGAETQYF.

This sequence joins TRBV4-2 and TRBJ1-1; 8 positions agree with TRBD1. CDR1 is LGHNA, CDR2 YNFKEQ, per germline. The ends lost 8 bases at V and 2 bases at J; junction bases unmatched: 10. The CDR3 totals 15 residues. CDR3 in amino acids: CASGGPTGENTEAFF. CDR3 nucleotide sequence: TGTGCCAGCGGAGGACCGACAGGGGAAAACACTGAAGCTTTCTTT.

The CDR3 is CAISEPGYTF. The CDR3 DNA reads as TGTGCCATCAGTGAGCCAGGGTACACCTTC. This chain joins TRBV10-3 and TRBJ1-2, with D tentatively TRBD1 (5 bases). V was trimmed by 2 bases and J by 11 bases, leaving 6 bases between them. Germline assignment: CDR1 ENHRY and CDR2 SYGVKD. This CDR3 contains 10 residues.

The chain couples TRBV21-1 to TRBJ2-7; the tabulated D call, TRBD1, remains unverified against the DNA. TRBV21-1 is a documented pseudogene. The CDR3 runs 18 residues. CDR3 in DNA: TGTGCCAGCAGCAAAATCCTGTCTCGGTGCAGGGGGGTGAACGAGCAGTACTTC. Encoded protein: CASSKILSRCRGVNEQYF.

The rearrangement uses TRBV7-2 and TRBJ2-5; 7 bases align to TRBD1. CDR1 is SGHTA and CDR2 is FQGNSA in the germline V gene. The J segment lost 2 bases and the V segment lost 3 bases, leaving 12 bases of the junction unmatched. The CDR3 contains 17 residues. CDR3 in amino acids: CASSFYPGTVNQETQYF. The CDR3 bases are TGTGCCAGCAGCTTCTACCCCGGGACAGTTAATCAAGAGACCCAGTACTTC.

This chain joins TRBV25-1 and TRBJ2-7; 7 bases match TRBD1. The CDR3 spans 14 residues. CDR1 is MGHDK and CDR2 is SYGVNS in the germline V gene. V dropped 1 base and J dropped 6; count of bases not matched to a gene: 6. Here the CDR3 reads CASSELGDSGEQYF. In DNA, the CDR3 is TGTGCCAGCAGTGAATTAGGGGACAGTGGCGAGCAGTACTTC.

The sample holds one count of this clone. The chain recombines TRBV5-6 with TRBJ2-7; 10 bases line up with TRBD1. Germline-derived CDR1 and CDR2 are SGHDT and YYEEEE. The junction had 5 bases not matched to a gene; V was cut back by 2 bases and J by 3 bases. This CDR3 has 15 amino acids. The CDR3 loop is CASSFAGTGVYEQYF. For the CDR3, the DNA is TGTGCCAGCAGCTTTGCCGGGACAGGGGTCTACGAGCAGTACTTC.

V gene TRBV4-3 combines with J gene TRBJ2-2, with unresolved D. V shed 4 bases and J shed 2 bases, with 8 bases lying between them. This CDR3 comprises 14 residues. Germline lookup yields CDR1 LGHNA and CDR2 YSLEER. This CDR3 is CASSRRVNTGELFF. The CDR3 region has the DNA TGCGCCAGCAGCCGCCGGGTTAACACCGGGGAGCTGTTTTTT.